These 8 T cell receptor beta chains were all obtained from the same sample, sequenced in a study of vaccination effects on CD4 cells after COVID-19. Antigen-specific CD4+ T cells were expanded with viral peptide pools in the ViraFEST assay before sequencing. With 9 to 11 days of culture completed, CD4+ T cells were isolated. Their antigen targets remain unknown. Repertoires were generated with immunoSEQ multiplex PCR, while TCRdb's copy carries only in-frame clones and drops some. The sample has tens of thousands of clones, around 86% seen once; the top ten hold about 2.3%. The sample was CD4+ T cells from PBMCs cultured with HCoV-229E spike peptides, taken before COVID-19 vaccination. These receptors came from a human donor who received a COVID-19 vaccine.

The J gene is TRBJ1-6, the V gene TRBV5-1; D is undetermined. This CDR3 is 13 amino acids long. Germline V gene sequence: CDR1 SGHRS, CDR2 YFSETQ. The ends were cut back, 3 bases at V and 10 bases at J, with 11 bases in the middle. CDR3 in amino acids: CASSSVPESPLHF. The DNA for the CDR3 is TGCGCCAGCAGCTCGGTACCAGAATCACCCCTCCACTTT.

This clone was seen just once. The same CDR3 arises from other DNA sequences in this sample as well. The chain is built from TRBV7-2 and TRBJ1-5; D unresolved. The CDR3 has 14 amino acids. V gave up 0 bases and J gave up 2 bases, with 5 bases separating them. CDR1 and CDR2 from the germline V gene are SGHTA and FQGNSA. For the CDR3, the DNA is TGTGCCAGCAGCTTAGCCGGGGGCAATCAGCCCCAGCATTTT. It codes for CASSLAGGNQPQHF.

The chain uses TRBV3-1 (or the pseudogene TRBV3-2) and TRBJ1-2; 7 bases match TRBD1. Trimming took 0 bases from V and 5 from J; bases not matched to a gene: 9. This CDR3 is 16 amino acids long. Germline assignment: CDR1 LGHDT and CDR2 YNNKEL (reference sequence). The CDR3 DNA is TGTGCCAGCAGCCAAGATTCCGGGACAGCTATATATGGCTACACCTTC. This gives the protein CASSQDSGTAIYGYTF.

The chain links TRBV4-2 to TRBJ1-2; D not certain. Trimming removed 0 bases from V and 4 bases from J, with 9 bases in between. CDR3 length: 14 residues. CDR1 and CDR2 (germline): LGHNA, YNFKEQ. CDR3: CASSQDGAVYGYTF. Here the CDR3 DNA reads TGTGCCAGCAGCCAAGATGGAGCAGTCTATGGCTACACCTTC.

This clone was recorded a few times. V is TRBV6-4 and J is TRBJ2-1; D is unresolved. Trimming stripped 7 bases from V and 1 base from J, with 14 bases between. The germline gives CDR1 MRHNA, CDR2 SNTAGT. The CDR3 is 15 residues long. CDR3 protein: CASNRWVRSYNEQFF. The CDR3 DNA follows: TGTGCCAGCAACCGCTGGGTTCGGTCCTACAATGAGCAGTTCTTC.

CDR3 amino acids: CASSLGDRGAIQYF. The CDR3 bases are TGCGCCAGCAGCTTGGGGGACAGGGGGGCCATTCAGTACTTC. The chain links TRBV5-1 to TRBJ2-4; 11 bases match TRBD1. Losses at the gene ends were 0 bases for V and 9 bases for J; bases not matched to a gene: 2. CDR3 length: 14 residues. Germline loops: CDR1 SGHRS, CDR2 YFSETQ. The full variable domain, in which reference TRBV5-1 and TRBJ2-4 provide the parts outside the CDR3, is KAGVTQTPRYLIKTRGQQVTLSCSPISGHRSVSWYQQTPGQGLQFLFEYFSETQRNKGNFPGRFSGRQFSNSRSEMNVSTLELGDSALYLCASSLGDRGAIQYFGAGTRLSVL.

The CDR3 bases are TGTGCCAGCAGCTCCAGGACAGGGGGCTCCTACAATGAGCAGTTCTTC. Its translation: CASSSRTGGSYNEQFF. The genes are TRBV11-2 and TRBJ2-1; 10 bases line up with TRBD1. V lost 4 bases, J lost 0 bases, and 3 bases stayed unmatched. Germline V gives CDR1 SGHAT, CDR2 FQNNGV. The CDR3 consists of 16 residues.

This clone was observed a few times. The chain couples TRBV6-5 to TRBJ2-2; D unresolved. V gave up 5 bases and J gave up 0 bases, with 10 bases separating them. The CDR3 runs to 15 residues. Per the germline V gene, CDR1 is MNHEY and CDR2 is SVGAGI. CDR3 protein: CASSQLITNTGELFF. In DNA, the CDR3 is TGTGCCAGCAGTCAGCTCATAACGAACACCGGGGAGCTGTTTTTT.